Described below is a single TCR beta chain sequence and its context. Its antigen target is currently unknown. Per-base quality was not reported, and no clone a single base away is much larger than it. Every donor in the study was a healthy Caucasian. Three pairs of female monozygotic twins, all aged about 18 to 29 years, made up the twin cohort. CD4+ and CD8+ T cell populations were isolated with positive isolation kits from Invitrogen. The data are from a study of identical twins (TCRdb year 2016). For the study in its entirety: To test whether fetal clonotypes persist, this study deep-sequenced TCR alpha and beta repertoires from monozygotic twins, from unrelated adults of various ages, and from cord blood. To rule out contamination, the twin experiments were replicated at different times with different library preparation protocols.

Libraries were prepared through 5' RACE. The run used an Illumina HiSeq 2000. A universal primer binding site was introduced by template switching, and a unique molecular identifier was present in the final cDNA, enabling accurate counting of TCR cDNA molecules. Specific primers in the conserved constant-segment region were used to synthesize first-strand cDNA for the TCR alpha and beta chains. To control for contamination, every cDNA library carried two barcodes: a SMART-Mk sample barcode plus Illumina barcodes. Two successive PCR steps introduced TruSeq adapter sequences along with Illumina sample barcodes. TCR alpha and beta cDNA libraries were sequenced on the Illumina HiSeq platform with custom primers. As for the authors' bioinformatics: MiGEC was used to process raw reads and extract unique molecular identifiers, and MiXCR was used to find CDR3 positions. For each individual, recombination models were inferred using an EM algorithm with the repgenHMM and IGoR tools. The analysis of shared clonotypes was done with the tcR package in R, with sharing normalized by the product of cloneset sizes. To study raw recombination without the effects of thymic and clonal selection, out-of-frame nonproductive sequences were analyzed. TCRdb reran the public reads through fastp at Q25 and MiXCR, keeping productive beta chains. Each entry merges the rows of one CDR3 protein and shows their most common DNA and genes. The V and J calls were not made by the authors but by TCRdb's processing. Recorded for this sample are about 500,000 distinct CDR3 sequences; approximately 14% of them occurred a single time. The ten biggest clones cover about 0.97% of the sample.

The germline V and J ends show losses of 3 bases and 3 bases respectively, and no gene match explains 2 bases of the junction. The CDR3 goes from the cysteine to the phenylalanine over 15 residues. The entry retains the CDR3 DNA only, 45 bases that are in frame from base 1. Per the germline V gene, SGHRS is the CDR1 and YFSETQ is the CDR2. Study-level results and caveats: Fewer insertions were carried by abundant cord blood beta clonotypes, a similar but weaker trend appeared in young adult naive repertoires, and no such trend appeared in memory repertoires. Out-of-frame TCR alpha sharing in monozygotic twins was systematically underestimated by recombination models, whereas sharing between unrelated individuals was in agreement with the recombination models. Conclusions relied on cross-sectional statistical analysis, since the same donors could not be followed over many years. Invariant T cells such as MAIT and iNKT could partly confound zero-insertion analyses, although diverse VJ usage argued against such confounding for most clonotypes. Out-of-frame TCR alpha sequences shared between twins showed an excess of low generation-probability sequences compared with coincidental sharing between unrelated individuals. Excess twin sharing in beta out-of-frame sequences was weaker because fewer shared sequences lowered the signal-to-noise ratio.

This same sample was also part of a study on yellow fever vaccine responses in identical twins. The second study's authors report: According to the authors, in identical twins the way T cells responded to vaccination appeared partly convergent and partly personalized. In the study, vaccine-responding T cell clones were precisely tracked in identical twins.

Sequences were obtained from CD4+ T cells sorted from blood. Recombination joined TRBV5-1 with TRBJ2-1; TRBD2 matches 11 bases in the middle. The TCR was taken from a woman younger than 35 in good health. The CDR3 protein sequence reads: CASSWGTSGYNEQFF. The nucleotides are TGCGCCAGCAGCTGGGGGACTAGCGGCTACAATGAGCAGTTCTTC.